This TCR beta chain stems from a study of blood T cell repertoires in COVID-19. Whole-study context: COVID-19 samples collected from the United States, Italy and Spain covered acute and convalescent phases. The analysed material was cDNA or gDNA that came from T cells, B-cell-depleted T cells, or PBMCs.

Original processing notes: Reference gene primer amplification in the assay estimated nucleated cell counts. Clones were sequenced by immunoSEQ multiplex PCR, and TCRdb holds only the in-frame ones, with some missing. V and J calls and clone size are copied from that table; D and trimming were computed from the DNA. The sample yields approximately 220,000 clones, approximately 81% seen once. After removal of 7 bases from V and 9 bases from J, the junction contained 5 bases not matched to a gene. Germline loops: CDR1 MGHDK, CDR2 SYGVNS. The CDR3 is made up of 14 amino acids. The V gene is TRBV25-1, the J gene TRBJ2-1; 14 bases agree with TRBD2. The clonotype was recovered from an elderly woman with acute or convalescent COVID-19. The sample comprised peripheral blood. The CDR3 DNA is TGTGCCAGCAACAGACTAGCGGGGGGGCTTGAGCAGTTCTTC. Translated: CASNRLAGGLEQFF.